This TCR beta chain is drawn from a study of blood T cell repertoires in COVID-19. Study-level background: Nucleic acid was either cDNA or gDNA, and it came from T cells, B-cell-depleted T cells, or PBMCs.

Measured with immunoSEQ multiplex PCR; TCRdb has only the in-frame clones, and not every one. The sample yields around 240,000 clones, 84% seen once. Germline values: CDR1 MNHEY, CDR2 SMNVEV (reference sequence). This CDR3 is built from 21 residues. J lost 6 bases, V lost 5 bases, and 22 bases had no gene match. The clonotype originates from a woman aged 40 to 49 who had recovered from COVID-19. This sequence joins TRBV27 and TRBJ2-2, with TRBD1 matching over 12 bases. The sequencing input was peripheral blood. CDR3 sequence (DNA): TGTGCCAGCAGTATTACAAGAAAGGGACAGGGGGCCTCTAACCGGCCCGGGGAGCTGTTTTTT. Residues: CASSITRKGQGASNRPGELFF.